The present TCR beta chain was sequenced within a study of T cell repertoires in cytomegalovirus infection. Per the germline V gene, CDR1 is MDHEN and CDR2 is SYDVKM. The CDR3 is 14 residues long. Trimming removed 7 bases from V and 1 base from J; junction bases left unmatched: 4. Note on this clonotype: This CDR3 is missing its conserved last phenylalanine or tryptophan, likely due to a read error.

A single record per CDR3 protein comes from TCRdb applying MiXCR to the reads. The data show about 450,000 distinct CDR3 sequences, approximately 31% seen once. V gene TRBV28 combines with J gene TRBJ1-5; 7 bases are shared with TRBD1. This TCR derives from a human donor in good health (CMV status not recorded). Some clones in this sample may be carry-over from other donors' samples. The sample was PBMCs. CDR3 region: CASKQGYSNQPQHL. The CDR3 DNA is TGTGCCAGCAAACAGGGGTACAGCAATCAGCCCCAGCATTTG.